One sample yielded the 21 T cell receptor beta chains listed below, sequenced in a study of cytomegalovirus exposure and HLA in healthy donors. This PCR relied on a set of 60 Vbeta primers and 13 Jbeta primers. TCRdb keeps only in-frame clones here, not all; method: immunoSEQ multiplex PCR. The repertoire holds 140,000 or so clones, with more than 60% as singletons. What was sequenced was PBMCs. These TCRs come from a male donor in good health and CMV-seronegative.

On this clone itself: Its ends do not fully match the called genes, so a read error is possible. This chain uses TRBV5-4 with TRBJ2-1, with D possibly matching TRBD1 (5 bases). In germline, CDR1 is SGHNT, CDR2 YYREEE (reference sequence). CDR3 length equals 11 residues. CDR3 nucleotide sequence: TGTGCCAGCAGCTCGACCCAACCCAGGGTCTTC. Protein: CASSSTQPRVF. Complete variable domain (other parts from reference TRBV5-4 and TRBJ2-1): ETGVTQSPTHLIKTRGQQVTLRCSSQSGHNTVSWYQQALGQGPQFIFQYYREEENGRGNFPPRFSGLQFPNYSSELNVNALELDDSALYLCASSSTQPRVFGPGTRLTVL.

This clone has a handful of counts. The J gene is TRBJ1-6, the V gene TRBV6-5, with D uncertain. The CDR3 totals 14 residues. Trimming left V 7 bases short and J 5 bases short, with 12 bases between. The V gene's germline CDR1 is MNHEY and CDR2 SVGAGI. The CDR3 loop is CASNVAGHNSPLHF. The CDR3 coding sequence is TGTGCCAGCAACGTAGCGGGCCATAATTCACCCCTCCACTTT.

The rearrangement links TRBV29-1 to TRBJ1-4; no firm D call. V lost 4 bases and J lost 7, with 10 bases in between. The CDR3 covers 12 residues. Germline V gene lookup returns CDR1 SQVTM and CDR2 ANQGSEA. CDR3 sequence (DNA): TGCAGCGTTGTCCTCGAGGCTGAAAAACTGTTTTTT. This codes for CSVVLEAEKLFF.

This chain uses TRBV4-1 with TRBJ1-2; D call uncertain. Trimming stripped 0 bases from V and 0 bases from J, with 11 bases between. Germline lookup yields CDR1 MGHRA and CDR2 YSYEKL. This CDR3 comprises 16 residues. The CDR3 nucleotides read TGCGCCAGCAGCCAAGATGAGCAACCAACTAACTATGGCTACACCTTC. Its protein product is CASSQDEQPTNYGYTF.

This clone occurred a few times. This chain joins TRBV5-1 and TRBJ2-7; perhaps TRBD1 as D (6 bases). V lost 7 bases and J 6 bases, leaving 11 bases between the germline ends. This CDR3 region has 11 residues. Germline V lookup: CDR1 SGHRS, CDR2 YFSETQ. CDR3 sequence (DNA): TGCGCCAGCGGGGAAGGGGGCGAGCAGTACTTC. The encoded protein is CASGEGGEQYF.

Here the CDR3 reads CASSYSEETGAFF. For the CDR3, the DNA is TGTGCCAGCAGTTACTCGGAGGAGACAGGAGCTTTCTTT. The V call is TRBV6-6, the J call TRBJ1-1, with D tentatively TRBD1 (6 bases). Germline V CDR1 and CDR2: MNHNY, SVGAGI (reference sequence). V was shortened by 0 bases and J by 10 bases, with 12 bases between the two germline ends. The CDR3 has 13 amino acids.

The rearrangement joins TRBV5-4 to TRBJ2-5; tentatively, D is TRBD1 (6 bases). Trimming stripped 4 bases from V and 5 bases from J, with 21 bases between. The germline gives CDR1 SGHNT, CDR2 YYREEE (reference sequence). CDR3 size: 16 residues. CDR3 in DNA: TGTGCCAGCAGCCTATTGACAGGTCCAAATCCGGAGACCCAGTACTTC. It yields the protein CASSLLTGPNPETQYF.

In its sample, this clone was seen once. V gene TRBV2 combines with J gene TRBJ1-5, with 10 nucleotides matching TRBD1. V was clipped by 5 bases and J by 6 bases; unmatched bases: 31. The CDR3 has 23 residues. In germline, CDR1 is SNHLY, CDR2 FYNNEI. The CDR3 nucleotides read TGTGCCAGCAGTTATAGAGGACAGGGGGGGGCGTATCCCGACGTGGCGATCGGTCAGCCCCAGCATTTT. It yields the protein CASSYRGQGGAYPDVAIGQPQHF. The whole variable domain, filled in from reference TRBV2 and TRBJ1-5, reads EPEVTQTPSHQVTQMGQEVILRCVPISNHLYFYWYRQILGQKVEFLVSFYNNEISEKSEIFDDQFSVERPDGSNFTLKIRSTKLEDSAMYFCASSYRGQGGAYPDVAIGQPQHFGDGTRLSIL.

The chain couples TRBV7-9 to TRBJ2-3; unclear D gene. Trimming shortened V by 1 base and J by 1 base, and 18 bases separated the two germline ends. The CDR3 consists of 18 residues. Germline loops: CDR1 SEHNR, CDR2 FQNEAQ (reference sequence). The CDR3 is CASSLEPLEAFGTDTQYF. In DNA, the CDR3 is TGTGCCAGCAGCTTAGAGCCCCTTGAGGCTTTCGGCACAGATACGCAGTATTTT.

Written as DNA, the CDR3 is TGCGCCAGCAGCCAACCGGACAGGGAGAACACTGAAGCTTTCTTT. Translating gives CASSQPDRENTEAFF. This chain uses TRBV4-1 with TRBJ1-1, with 8 bases fitting TRBD1. Germline values: CDR1 MGHRA, CDR2 YSYEKL. The CDR3 is 15 residues long. V shed 2 bases, J shed 1 base, and the junction held 3 bases outside the gene matches.

The chain carries TRBV11-2 and TRBJ2-5; maybe TRBD1 (6 bases). TRBJ2-7 matches the DNA end more closely, so the J call is doubtful. The CDR3 runs to 15 residues. Per the germline V gene, CDR1 is SGHAT and CDR2 is FQNNGV. CDR3 sequence (DNA): TGTGCCAGCAGCTTAGGGGTCACAGGGTACTACGAGCAGTACTTC. Protein: CASSLGVTGYYEQYF.

The V and J genes are TRBV11-1 and TRBJ2-3; TRBD1 is a possible D gene (6 bases). Trimming took off 1 base at V and 2 bases at J, with 13 bases between the two ends. This CDR3 is 16 amino acids long. Germline V gives CDR1 SGHAT, CDR2 FQDESV (reference sequence). Written as DNA, the CDR3 is TGTGCCAGCAGCTTAGATGCGGCAGGGGTCACAGATACGCAGTATTTT. It encodes CASSLDAAGVTDTQYF.

The chain has TRBV4-1 and TRBJ2-1; TRBD2 matches 14 bases. CDR1 and CDR2 from the germline V gene are MGHRA and YSYEKL. The CDR3 spans 17 residues. V lost 0 bases and J lost 9; bases outside the gene matches: 7. This chain's CDR3 is CASSQDWTSGGFIEQFF. For the CDR3, the DNA is TGCGCCAGCAGCCAAGACTGGACTAGCGGGGGGTTTATTGAGCAGTTCTTC.

By proportion, this clone is medium-sized. The V gene is TRBV5-1, the J gene TRBJ2-5, with D perhaps TRBD1 (5 bases). CDR3 length: 14 amino acids. From germline, CDR1 is SGHRS and CDR2 YFSETQ. Deletions cut 0 bases from V and 4 bases from J, with 10 bases between. The CDR3 loop reads CASSLDRSGETQYF. The CDR3 DNA reads TGCGCCAGCAGCTTGGACAGGTCGGGAGAGACCCAGTACTTC. Full variable domain (remainder filled in from reference TRBV5-1 and TRBJ2-5): KAGVTQTPRYLIKTRGQQVTLSCSPISGHRSVSWYQQTPGQGLQFLFEYFSETQRNKGNFPGRFSGRQFSNSRSEMNVSTLELGDSALYLCASSLDRSGETQYFGPGTRLLVL.

V is TRBV6-5 and J is TRBJ2-7; 11 positions match TRBD1. The V and J ends lost 2 bases and 0 bases, in that order; junction bases with no gene match: 3. The CDR3 length is 16 residues. Germline-derived CDR1 and CDR2 are MNHEY and SVGAGI. The DNA for the CDR3 is TGTGCCAGCAGTTACGCGGGACAGGGGGTCTCCTACGAGCAGTACTTC. This codes for CASSYAGQGVSYEQYF.

This sequence joins TRBV7-9 and TRBJ1-1, with D possibly TRBD1 on 6 matching bases. Trimming shortened V by 5 bases and J by 1 base, and 8 bases separated the two germline ends. The germline V gene encodes CDR1 SEHNR and CDR2 FQNEAQ (reference sequence). The length of the CDR3 is 13 residues. The CDR3 coding sequence is TGTGCCAGCAGCCTACAGGGGAACACTGAAGCTTTCTTT. Protein: CASSLQGNTEAFF.

J is TRBJ1-1 and V is TRBV29-1; the match to TRBD1 covers 8 bases. The germline gives CDR1 SQVTM, CDR2 ANQGSEA. This CDR3 has 12 amino acids. V dropped 7 bases and J dropped 6; count of bases not matched to a gene: 7. CDR3 amino acids: CSAGQGQAEAFF. CDR3 DNA sequence: TGCAGCGCCGGACAGGGCCAGGCTGAAGCTTTCTTT. The entire variable domain, with the rest obtained from reference TRBV29-1 and TRBJ1-1, is as follows: SAVISQKPSRDICQRGTSLTIQCQVDSQVTMMFWYRQQPGQSLTLIATANQGSEATYESGFVIDKFPISRPNLTFSTLTVSNMSPEDSSIYLCSAGQGQAEAFFGQGTRLTVV.

The chain couples TRBV5-6 to TRBJ1-2; TRBD1 is a possible D gene (5 bases). Germline CDR1 reads SGHDT; CDR2 reads YYEEEE. This CDR3 is built from 13 residues. Between the trimmed V and J ends, which lost 2 bases and 3 bases, there was a span of 8 bases. DNA for the CDR3: TGTGCCAGCAGCTTCCAGGGTCACTATGGCTACACCTTC. It yields the protein CASSFQGHYGYTF. The full variable domain, completed using reference TRBV5-6 and TRBJ1-2, is DAGVTQSPTHLIKTRGQQVTLRCSPKSGHDTVSWYQQALGQGPQFIFQYYEEEERQRGNFPDRFSGHQFPNYSSELNVNALLLGDSALYLCASSFQGHYGYTFGSGTRLTVV.

The CDR3 coding sequence is TGTGCCGTTCGGACAGTAGGCGGGGAGCTGTTTTTT. Encoded protein: CAVRTVGGELFF. The chain carries TRBV6-1 and TRBJ2-2, with D possibly being TRBD1 (6 bases). The germline CDR1 and CDR2 sequences are MNHNS and SASEGT. The CDR3 contains 12 residues. Trimming took 11 bases from V and 7 from J, leaving 14 bases between them.

This chain uses TRBV14 with TRBJ1-2; TRBD1 might be the D (6 bases). Germline CDR1 SGHDN, CDR2 FVKESK. This CDR3 spans 13 amino acids. V shed 3 bases and J shed 7 bases, with 12 bases lying between them. The CDR3 DNA is TGTGCCAGCAGCCAGGACAGAACTAGTGGCTACACCTTC. Translated, it gives CASSQDRTSGYTF.

Here the CDR3 reads CASSPGTGASYEQYF. The CDR3 DNA reads TGCGCCAGCAGCCCAGGGACAGGGGCGTCCTACGAGCAGTACTTC. The chain has TRBV5-1 and TRBJ2-7; 10 bases match TRBD1. Germline V CDR1 and CDR2: SGHRS, YFSETQ. CDR3 size: 15 residues. V gave up 4 bases and J gave up 1 base; unmatched junction bases: 5.